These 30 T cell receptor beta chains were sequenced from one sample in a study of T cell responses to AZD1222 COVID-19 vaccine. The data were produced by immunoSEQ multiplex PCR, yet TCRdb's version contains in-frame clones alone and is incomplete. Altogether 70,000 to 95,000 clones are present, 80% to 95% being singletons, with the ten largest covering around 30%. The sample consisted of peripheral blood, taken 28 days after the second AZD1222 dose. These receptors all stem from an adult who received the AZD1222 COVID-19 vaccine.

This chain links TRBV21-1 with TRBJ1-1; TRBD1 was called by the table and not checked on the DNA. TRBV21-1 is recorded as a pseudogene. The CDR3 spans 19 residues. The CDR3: CASSMLTGGEPPHRSGAFF. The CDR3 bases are TGTGCCAGCAGCATGCTTACAGGGGGCGAACCGCCCCACCGTTCTGGGGCTTTCTTT.

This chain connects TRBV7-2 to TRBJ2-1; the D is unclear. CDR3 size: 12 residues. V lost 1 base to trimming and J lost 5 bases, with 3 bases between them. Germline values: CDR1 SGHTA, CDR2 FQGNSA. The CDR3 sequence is CASSLEDNEQFF. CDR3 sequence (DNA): TGTGCCAGCAGCTTAGAAGACAATGAGCAGTTCTTC.

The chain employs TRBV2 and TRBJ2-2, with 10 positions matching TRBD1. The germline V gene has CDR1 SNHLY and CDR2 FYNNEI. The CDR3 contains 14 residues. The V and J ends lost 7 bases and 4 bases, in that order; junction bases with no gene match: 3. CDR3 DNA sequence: TGTGCCAGCATTCGGACAGGGGGCACCGGGGAGCTGTTTTTT. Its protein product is CASIRTGGTGELFF. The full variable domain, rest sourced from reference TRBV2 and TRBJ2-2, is EPEVTQTPSHQVTQMGQEVILRCVPISNHLYFYWYRQILGQKVEFLVSFYNNEISEKSEIFDDQFSVERPDGSNFTLKIRSTKLEDSAMYFCASIRTGGTGELFFGEGSRLTVL.

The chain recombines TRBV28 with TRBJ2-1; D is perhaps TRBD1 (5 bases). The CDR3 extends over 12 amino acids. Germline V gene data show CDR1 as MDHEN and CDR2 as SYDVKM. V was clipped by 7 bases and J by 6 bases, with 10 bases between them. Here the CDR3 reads CASMAQGNEQFF. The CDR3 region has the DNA TGTGCCAGCATGGCCCAGGGCAATGAGCAGTTCTTC.

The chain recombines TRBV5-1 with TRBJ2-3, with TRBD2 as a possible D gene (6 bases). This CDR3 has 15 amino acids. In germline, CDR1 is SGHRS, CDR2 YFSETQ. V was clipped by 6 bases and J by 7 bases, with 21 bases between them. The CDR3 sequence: CASTQTRGGINTQYF. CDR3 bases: TGCGCCAGCACCCAGACGCGGGGCGGGATAAATACGCAGTATTTT.

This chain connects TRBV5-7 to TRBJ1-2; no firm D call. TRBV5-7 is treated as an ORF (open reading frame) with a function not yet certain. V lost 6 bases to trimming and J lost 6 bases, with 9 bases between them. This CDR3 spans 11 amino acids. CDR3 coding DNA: TGTGCCAGCACCGAGTTCCATGGCTACACCTTC. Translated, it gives CASTEFHGYTF.

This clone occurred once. This CDR3 is CASKKGSNTEAFF. The DNA for the CDR3 is TGTGCCAGCAAAAAGGGCTCGAACACTGAAGCTTTCTTT. The chain has TRBV6-6 and TRBJ1-1; no definite D call. The CDR3 covers 13 residues. In germline, CDR1 is MNHNY, CDR2 SVGAGI (reference sequence). Deletions cut 7 bases from V and 1 base from J, with 10 bases between.

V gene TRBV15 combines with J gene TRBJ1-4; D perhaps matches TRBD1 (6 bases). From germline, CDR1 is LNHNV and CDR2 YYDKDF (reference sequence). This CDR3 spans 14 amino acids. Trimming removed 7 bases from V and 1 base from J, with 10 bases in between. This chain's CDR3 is CATTEGETNEKLFF. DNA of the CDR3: TGTGCCACCACGGAGGGGGAAACTAATGAAAAACTGTTTTTT.

The CDR3 is CASSLKPPGTEYNSPLHF. DNA of the CDR3: TGCGCCAGCAGCTTGAAACCTCCAGGGACAGAATATAATTCACCCCTCCACTTT. This chain joins TRBV5-1 and TRBJ1-6, with 7 nucleotides matching TRBD1. Germline V CDR1 and CDR2: SGHRS, YFSETQ. Trimming removed 1 base from V and 4 bases from J; junction bases left unmatched: 11. The CDR3 extends over 18 amino acids.

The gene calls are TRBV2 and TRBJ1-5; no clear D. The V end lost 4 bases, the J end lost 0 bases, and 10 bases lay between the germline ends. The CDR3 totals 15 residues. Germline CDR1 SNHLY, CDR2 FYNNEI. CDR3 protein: CASSVRSLSNQPQHF. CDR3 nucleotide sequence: TGTGCCAGCAGTGTCAGGTCCCTTAGCAATCAGCCCCAGCATTTT.

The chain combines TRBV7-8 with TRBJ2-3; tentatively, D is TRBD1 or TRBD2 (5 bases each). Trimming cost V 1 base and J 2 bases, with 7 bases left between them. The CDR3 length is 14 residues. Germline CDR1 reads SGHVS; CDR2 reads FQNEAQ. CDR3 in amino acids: CASSLEGPTDTQYF. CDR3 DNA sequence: TGTGCCAGCAGCTTAGAGGGACCCACAGATACGCAGTATTTT.

In DNA, the CDR3 is TGTGCCAGCAGTCTTTTAAGCGGGGCTCAGGGCATTCAGTACTTC. As protein: CASSLLSGAQGIQYF. The chain combines TRBV28 with TRBJ2-4; 7 bases are shared with TRBD2. The ends lost 5 bases at V and 9 bases at J; junction bases unmatched: 13. This CDR3 region has 15 residues. CDR1 is MDHEN, CDR2 SYDVKM, per germline.

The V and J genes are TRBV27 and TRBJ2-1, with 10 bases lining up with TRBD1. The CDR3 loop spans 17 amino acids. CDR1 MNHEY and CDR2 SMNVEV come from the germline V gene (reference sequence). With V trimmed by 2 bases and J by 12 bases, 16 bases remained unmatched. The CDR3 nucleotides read TGTGCCAGCAGTTTACCATCTCGACAGGGGGCGAATCTTATGCAGTTCTTC. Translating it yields CASSLPSRQGANLMQFF.

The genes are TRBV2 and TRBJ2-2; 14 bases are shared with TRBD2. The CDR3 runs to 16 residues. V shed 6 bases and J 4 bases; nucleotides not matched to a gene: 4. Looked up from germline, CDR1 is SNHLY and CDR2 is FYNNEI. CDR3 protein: CASRAGLAGGTGELFF. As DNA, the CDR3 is TGTGCCAGCAGGGCAGGACTAGCGGGAGGCACCGGGGAGCTGTTTTTT.

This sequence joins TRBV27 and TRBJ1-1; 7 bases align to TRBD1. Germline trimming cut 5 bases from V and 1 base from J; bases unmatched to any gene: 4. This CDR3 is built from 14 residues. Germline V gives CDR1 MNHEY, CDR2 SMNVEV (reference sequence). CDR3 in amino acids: CASSGTVGNTEAFF. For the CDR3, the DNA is TGTGCCAGCAGTGGGACAGTTGGGAACACTGAAGCTTTCTTT.

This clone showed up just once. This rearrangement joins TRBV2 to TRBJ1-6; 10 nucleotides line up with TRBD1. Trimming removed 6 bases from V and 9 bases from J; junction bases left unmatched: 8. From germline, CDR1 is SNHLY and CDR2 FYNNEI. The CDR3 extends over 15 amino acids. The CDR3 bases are TGTGCCAGCAGGGCGGGACAGGGGAGCGCTTCACCCCTCCACTTT. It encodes CASRAGQGSASPLHF.

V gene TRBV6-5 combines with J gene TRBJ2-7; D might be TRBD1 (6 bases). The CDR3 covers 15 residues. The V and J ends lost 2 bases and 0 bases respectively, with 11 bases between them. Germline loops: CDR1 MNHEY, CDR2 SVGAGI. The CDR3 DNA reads TGTGCCAGCAGTTACGGACTGACAGGCTCCTACGAGCAGTACTTC. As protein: CASSYGLTGSYEQYF.

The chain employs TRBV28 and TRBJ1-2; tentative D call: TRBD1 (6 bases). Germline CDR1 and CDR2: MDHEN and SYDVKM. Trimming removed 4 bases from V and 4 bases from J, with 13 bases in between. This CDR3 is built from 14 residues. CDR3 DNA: TGTGCCAGCAGTTCCTCTACAGGGTTCTATGGCTACACCTTC. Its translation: CASSSSTGFYGYTF.

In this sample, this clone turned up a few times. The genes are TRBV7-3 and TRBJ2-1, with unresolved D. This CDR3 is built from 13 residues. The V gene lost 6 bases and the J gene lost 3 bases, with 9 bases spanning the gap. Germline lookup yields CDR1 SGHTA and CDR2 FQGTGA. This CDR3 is CASSPSRYNEQFF. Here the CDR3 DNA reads TGTGCCAGCAGTCCAAGTCGCTACAATGAGCAGTTCTTC.

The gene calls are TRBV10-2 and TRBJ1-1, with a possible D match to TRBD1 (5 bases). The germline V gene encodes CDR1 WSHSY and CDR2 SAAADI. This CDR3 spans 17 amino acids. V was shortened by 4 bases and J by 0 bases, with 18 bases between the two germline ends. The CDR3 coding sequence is TGCGCCAGCAGTGCGGGACGCGTCTACTTATTGAACACTGAAGCTTTCTTT. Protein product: CASSAGRVYLLNTEAFF.

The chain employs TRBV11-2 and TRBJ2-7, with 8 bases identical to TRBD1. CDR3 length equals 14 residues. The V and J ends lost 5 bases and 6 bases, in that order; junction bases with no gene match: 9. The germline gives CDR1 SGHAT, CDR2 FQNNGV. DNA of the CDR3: TGTGCCAGCAGCCCCCCACAGGGGGTCTTCGAGCAGTACTTC. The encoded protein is CASSPPQGVFEQYF.

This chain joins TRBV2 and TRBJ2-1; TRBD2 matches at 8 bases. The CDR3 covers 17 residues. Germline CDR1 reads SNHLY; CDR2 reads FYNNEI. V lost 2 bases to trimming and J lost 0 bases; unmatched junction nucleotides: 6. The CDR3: CASSEPGGRSSYNEQFF. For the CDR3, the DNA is TGTGCCAGCAGTGAACCGGGGGGGCGGAGCTCCTACAATGAGCAGTTCTTC.

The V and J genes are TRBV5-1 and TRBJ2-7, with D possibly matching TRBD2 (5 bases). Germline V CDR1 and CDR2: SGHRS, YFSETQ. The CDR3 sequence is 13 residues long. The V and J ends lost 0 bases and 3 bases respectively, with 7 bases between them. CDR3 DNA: TGCGCCAGCAGCTTGGACCGGGGCTACGAGCAGTACTTC. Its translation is CASSLDRGYEQYF. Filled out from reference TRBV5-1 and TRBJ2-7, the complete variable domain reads KAGVTQTPRYLIKTRGQQVTLSCSPISGHRSVSWYQQTPGQGLQFLFEYFSETQRNKGNFPGRFSGRQFSNSRSEMNVSTLELGDSALYLCASSLDRGYEQYFGPGTRLTVT.

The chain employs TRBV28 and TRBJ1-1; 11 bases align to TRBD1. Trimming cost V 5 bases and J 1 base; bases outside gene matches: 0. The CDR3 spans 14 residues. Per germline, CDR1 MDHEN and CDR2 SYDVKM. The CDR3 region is CASSGTGGNTEAFF. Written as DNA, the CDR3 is TGTGCCAGCAGTGGGACAGGGGGGAACACTGAAGCTTTCTTT.

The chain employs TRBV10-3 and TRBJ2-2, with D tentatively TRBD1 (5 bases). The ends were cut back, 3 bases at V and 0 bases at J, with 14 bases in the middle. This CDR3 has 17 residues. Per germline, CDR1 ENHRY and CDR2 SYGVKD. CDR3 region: CAISDIQATANTGELFF. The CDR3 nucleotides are TGTGCCATCAGTGATATTCAGGCGACAGCGAACACCGGGGAGCTGTTTTTT.

CDR3 sequence (DNA): TGTGCCATCAGCGAGAGTGGGCAGGCCGATGGCTACACCTTC. Translating it yields CAISESGQADGYTF. V is TRBV10-3 and J is TRBJ1-2; D remains ambiguous. Germline V CDR1 and CDR2: ENHRY, SYGVKD. Trimming shortened V by 6 bases and J by 6 bases, and 17 bases separated the two germline ends. There are 14 residues in the CDR3.

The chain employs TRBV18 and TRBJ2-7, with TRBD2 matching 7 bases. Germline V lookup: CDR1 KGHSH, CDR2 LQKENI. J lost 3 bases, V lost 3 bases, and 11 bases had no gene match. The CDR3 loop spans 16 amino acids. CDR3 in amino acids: CASSPASGAFNYEQYF. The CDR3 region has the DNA TGTGCCAGCTCACCTGCTAGCGGCGCGTTTAACTACGAGCAGTACTTC.

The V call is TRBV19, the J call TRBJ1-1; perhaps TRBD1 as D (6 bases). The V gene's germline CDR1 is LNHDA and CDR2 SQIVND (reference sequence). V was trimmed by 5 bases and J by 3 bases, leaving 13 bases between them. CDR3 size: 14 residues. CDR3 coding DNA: TGTGCCAGTAGTCCTTTGGGACACTACACTGAAGCTTTCTTT. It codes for CASSPLGHYTEAFF.

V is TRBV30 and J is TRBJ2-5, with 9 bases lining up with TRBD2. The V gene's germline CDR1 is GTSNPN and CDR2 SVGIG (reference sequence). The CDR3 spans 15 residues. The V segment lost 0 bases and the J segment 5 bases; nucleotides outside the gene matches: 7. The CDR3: CAWSVWREGMETQYF. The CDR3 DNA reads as TGTGCCTGGAGTGTCTGGCGGGAGGGAATGGAGACCCAGTACTTC.

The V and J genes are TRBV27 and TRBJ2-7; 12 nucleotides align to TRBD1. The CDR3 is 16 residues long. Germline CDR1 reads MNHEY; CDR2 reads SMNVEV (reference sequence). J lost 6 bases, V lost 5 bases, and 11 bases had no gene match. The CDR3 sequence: CASSTRTGTGGGEQYF. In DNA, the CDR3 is TGTGCCAGCAGTACAAGGACCGGGACAGGGGGCGGCGAGCAGTACTTC.